One sample yielded the 32 T cell receptor beta chains listed below, sequenced in a study of OX40 agonist ivuxolimab in advanced cancers. Generated by immunoSEQ multiplex PCR, the TCRdb table keeps only in-frame clones and is missing some. The table records tens of thousands of clones, 87% of them present only once. The starting material was CD4+ or CD8+ T cells sorted from blood, obtained in a trial of the OX40 agonist ivuxolimab. These receptors originate from an adult with an advanced solid tumor such as melanoma, head and neck, liver or kidney cancer.

This chain uses TRBV28 with TRBJ1-2, with 8 bases matching TRBD1. Germline CDR1 MDHEN, CDR2 SYDVKM. CDR3 size: 15 residues. V lost 1 base, J lost 4 bases, and 5 bases stayed unmatched. CDR3 DNA: TGTGCCAGCAGTTTATTCTCAGGGGGCTCCTATGGCTACACCTTC. Protein product: CASSLFSGGSYGYTF.

CDR3 in amino acids: CASSLATGLANYGYTF. The CDR3 DNA is TGTGCCAGCAGCTTAGCAACAGGGTTAGCTAACTATGGCTACACCTTC. The gene calls are TRBV7-2 and TRBJ1-2; weak D call: TRBD1 (6 bases). Trimming removed 0 bases at V and 0 bases at J, with 11 bases between. The CDR3 sequence is 16 residues long. Germline-derived CDR1 and CDR2 are SGHTA and FQGNSA.

The chain joins TRBV5-4 to TRBJ1-3; D uncertain. The CDR3 has 17 residues. The V end was cut by 0 bases, the J end by 0 bases, with 13 bases between. Germline lookup yields CDR1 SGHNT and CDR2 YYREEE (reference sequence). The CDR3: CASSLAAPGLSGNTIYF. In DNA form, the CDR3 reads TGTGCCAGCAGCTTGGCGGCACCCGGACTCTCTGGAAACACCATATATTTT.

V and J are TRBV5-1 and TRBJ1-1, with TRBD1 identical over 7 bases. J was trimmed by 7 bases and V by 4 bases; bases with no gene match: 4. The CDR3 spans 12 residues. Germline CDR1 and CDR2: SGHRS and YFSETQ. The chain's CDR3 is CASSLHRGEAFF. DNA for the CDR3: TGCGCCAGCAGCCTACACAGGGGTGAAGCTTTCTTT. The variable domain in full, completed from reference TRBV5-1 and TRBJ1-1, reads KAGVTQTPRYLIKTRGQQVTLSCSPISGHRSVSWYQQTPGQGLQFLFEYFSETQRNKGNFPGRFSGRQFSNSRSEMNVSTLELGDSALYLCASSLHRGEAFFGQGTRLTVV.

In this sample, this clone turned up a few times. This rearrangement joins TRBV7-6 to TRBJ1-1; 7 nucleotides agree with TRBD1. V shed 5 bases and J 4 bases; nucleotides not matched to a gene: 13. The CDR3 covers 16 residues. Germline loops: CDR1 SGHVS, CDR2 FNYEAQ. The CDR3 reads CASSAQQGLLLTEAFF. Written as DNA, the CDR3 is TGTGCCAGCAGCGCGCAACAGGGGCTTCTTCTCACTGAAGCTTTCTTT.

This chain connects TRBV5-5 to TRBJ2-2; perhaps TRBD1 as D (6 bases). V lost 4 bases and J 1 base, leaving 11 bases between the germline ends. CDR1 and CDR2 from the germline V gene are SGHKS and YYEKEE (reference sequence). This CDR3 comprises 15 residues. CDR3 DNA: TGTGCCAGCAGCCCAAGGACAGAGAACACCGGGGAGCTGTTTTTT. Amino acids: CASSPRTENTGELFF.

This chain joins TRBV6-5 and TRBJ1-5; a weak D match, TRBD1 (5 bases). The germline V gene encodes CDR1 MNHEY and CDR2 SVGAGI. The germline V and J ends were trimmed by 5 bases and 4 bases, with 9 bases remaining between them. This CDR3 region has 13 residues. The CDR3, as DNA: TGTGCCAGCAGTGCCTCAGGGAATCAGCCCCAGCATTTT. It specifies CASSASGNQPQHF.

The rearrangement links TRBV6-1 to TRBJ1-2; 9 bases match TRBD1. V lost 5 bases to trimming and J lost 7 bases; unmatched junction nucleotides: 11. The V gene's germline CDR1 is MNHNS and CDR2 SASEGT. CDR3 length: 15 amino acids. DNA for the CDR3: TGTGCCAGCAGTTTACAGGGGGCGCGGGTGTCTGGCTACACCTTC. Encoded protein: CASSLQGARVSGYTF.

This clone came up once. The chain couples TRBV7-2 to TRBJ2-3, with D possibly TRBD1 on 6 matching bases. The germline V gene encodes CDR1 SGHTA and CDR2 FQGNSA. V lost 4 bases and J lost 10, with 12 bases in between. The CDR3 extends over 12 amino acids. The CDR3 spells CASSSTGIPQYF. The CDR3 DNA reads as TGTGCCAGCAGCTCGACAGGCATCCCGCAGTATTTT.

The chain has TRBV11-2 and TRBJ2-1; 10 bases fit TRBD2. V lost 3 bases to trimming and J lost 0 bases; unmatched junction nucleotides: 8. This CDR3 is built from 18 residues. CDR1 and CDR2 (germline): SGHAT, FQNNGV. This CDR3 is CASSFFSGRTGSYNEQFF. CDR3 DNA: TGTGCCAGCAGCTTTTTTAGCGGGAGGACCGGCTCCTACAATGAGCAGTTCTTC. The full variable domain, completed using reference TRBV11-2 and TRBJ2-1, is EAGVAQSPRYKIIEKRQSVAFWCNPISGHATLYWYQQILGQGPKLLIQFQNNGVVDDSQLPKDRFSAERLKGVDSTLKIQPAKLEDSAVYLCASSFFSGRTGSYNEQFFGPGTRLTVL.

The chain employs TRBV6-5 and TRBJ2-7, with D perhaps matching TRBD1 (5 bases). V gave up 7 bases and J gave up 5 bases, with 9 bases separating them. Germline CDR1 MNHEY, CDR2 SVGAGI. The length of the CDR3 is 11 residues. CDR3 sequence reads: CASKGWDEQYF. CDR3 DNA sequence: TGTGCCAGCAAGGGGTGGGACGAGCAGTACTTC.

The genes are TRBV5-1 and TRBJ1-4, with 9 bases lining up with TRBD1. The CDR3 contains 17 residues. Trimming took 0 bases from V and 8 from J; bases not matched to a gene: 11. The V gene's germline CDR1 is SGHRS and CDR2 YFSETQ. CDR3 DNA: TGCGCCAGCAGCTTGGTGCTGGCGGGACAGGGTCAGGAAAAACTGTTTTTT. This gives the protein CASSLVLAGQGQEKLFF.

This clone is medium-sized (0.01 to 0.1%) within its sample. This specimen includes other DNA sequences encoding the same CDR3. The chain combines TRBV6-1 with TRBJ2-7; perhaps TRBD2 as D (5 bases). This CDR3 region has 15 residues. V was pared by 1 base and J by 3 bases, with 13 bases between. Germline V gene sequence: CDR1 MNHNS, CDR2 SASEGT. The CDR3 DNA sequence: TGTGCCAGCAGTGAAGACGGTGGGAGCTACTACGAGCAGTACTTC. This translates into CASSEDGGSYYEQYF.

The chain employs TRBV15 and TRBJ2-7, with 7 bases that match TRBD1. Germline loops: CDR1 LNHNV, CDR2 YYDKDF (reference sequence). The CDR3 is 13 amino acids. V was clipped by 8 bases and J by 4 bases; unmatched bases: 8. The chain's CDR3 is CATGWAGGYEQYF. DNA for the CDR3: TGTGCCACCGGGTGGGCAGGGGGATACGAGCAGTACTTC.

This rearrangement joins TRBV9 to TRBJ2-2; D remains unclear. This CDR3 has 16 residues. Germline CDR1 SGDLS, CDR2 YYNGEE. The germline V and J ends were trimmed by 0 bases and 1 base, with 10 bases remaining between them. CDR3 amino acids: CASSVDWNLNTGELFF. Written as DNA, the CDR3 is TGTGCCAGCAGCGTAGACTGGAACTTGAACACCGGGGAGCTGTTTTTT.

This clone was seen a few times. The chain is built from TRBV2 and TRBJ1-1; a possible D gene is TRBD1 (6 bases). Germline CDR1 SNHLY, CDR2 FYNNEI. The CDR3 loop spans 13 amino acids. Trimming took off 6 bases at V and 5 bases at J, with 13 bases between the two ends. The CDR3 region is CASRQGVQTEAFF. For the CDR3, the DNA is TGTGCCAGCAGACAGGGAGTCCAAACTGAAGCTTTCTTT.

The V and J genes are TRBV10-3 and TRBJ1-1; D is ambiguous. The germline V gene encodes CDR1 ENHRY and CDR2 SYGVKD. CDR3 length equals 12 residues. V was pared by 5 bases and J by 0 bases, with 4 bases between. CDR3 coding DNA: TGTGCCATCAGTAAACTGAACACTGAAGCTTTCTTT. The encoded protein is CAISKLNTEAFF.

The chain uses TRBV27 and TRBJ2-7; no firm D call. Germline CDR1 MNHEY, CDR2 SMNVEV (reference sequence). Trimming took 3 bases from V and 3 from J, leaving 9 bases between them. This CDR3 spans 13 amino acids. The CDR3 spells CASSFSISYEQYF. CDR3 nucleotides: TGTGCCAGCAGTTTTAGCATAAGCTACGAGCAGTACTTC.

V usage is TRBV10-2 and J usage is TRBJ2-1, with 10 bases fitting TRBD1. The germline gives CDR1 WSHSY, CDR2 SAAADI. The CDR3 is made up of 16 amino acids. V dropped 7 bases and J dropped 2; count of bases not matched to a gene: 8. The CDR3 loop is CASNPSGTGAYNEQFF. The CDR3 DNA sequence: TGCGCCAGCAATCCTTCCGGGACAGGGGCCTACAATGAGCAGTTCTTC.

A single count supports this clone. The rearrangement joins TRBV19 to TRBJ1-5, with 9 bases lining up with TRBD1. This CDR3 contains 16 residues. The V gene end was trimmed by 3 bases and the J gene end by 3 bases; junction bases not matched to a gene: 6. Germline V gene data show CDR1 as LNHDA and CDR2 as SQIVND (reference sequence). CDR3: CASSIGTGFYNQPQHF. CDR3 in DNA: TGTGCCAGTAGTATCGGGACAGGGTTTTACAATCAGCCCCAGCATTTT.

About this clone itself: The junction does not match germline at one end; this may be a read error. J is TRBJ2-3 and V is TRBV4-2, with TRBD2 as a possible D gene (6 bases). From germline, CDR1 is LGHNA and CDR2 YNFKEQ. The CDR3 is 18 residues long. CDR3 residues: CASSQDKSSGRTTYTQYF. The CDR3 coding sequence is TGTGCCAGCAGCCAAGACAAGTCCAGCGGGCGAACCACATATACGCAGTATTTT.

V is TRBV6-1 and J is TRBJ2-2; the D gene is possibly TRBD2 (6 bases). The CDR3 loop spans 14 amino acids. Germline-derived CDR1 and CDR2 are MNHNS and SASEGT. The V end lost 8 bases, the J end lost 4 bases, and 14 bases lay between the germline ends. This CDR3 is CASDTGDSTGELFF. CDR3 DNA sequence: TGTGCCAGCGACACGGGAGATAGCACCGGGGAGCTGTTTTTT.

This chain uses TRBV4-3 with TRBJ1-2; D not resolved. Germline CDR1 and CDR2: LGHNA and YSLEER. V lost 0 bases and J lost 4, with 6 bases in between. This CDR3 has 13 amino acids. CDR3 in DNA: TGCGCCAGCAGCCAAGATCGAATCTATGGCTACACCTTC. It codes for CASSQDRIYGYTF.

This sequence joins TRBV7-2 and TRBJ2-5; weak D call: TRBD1 (5 bases). CDR1 is SGHTA and CDR2 is FQGNSA in the germline V gene. This CDR3 has 15 residues. V lost 0 bases and J lost 2, with 10 bases in between. The CDR3 sequence: CASSLATGVQETQYF. The CDR3 nucleotides are TGTGCCAGCAGCTTAGCAACAGGTGTACAAGAGACCCAGTACTTC. The full variable domain, in which reference TRBV7-2 and TRBJ2-5 provide the parts outside the CDR3, is GAGVSQSPSNKVTEKGKDVELRCDPISGHTALYWYRQSLGQGLEFLIYFQGNSAPDKSGLPSDRFSAERTGGSVSTLTIQRTQQEDSAVYLCASSLATGVQETQYFGPGTRLLVL.

The chain uses TRBV11-2 and TRBJ2-3, with no clear D. CDR3 size: 15 residues. With 3 bases removed from V and 6 bases from J, the gap between germline ends came to 16 bases. Germline CDR1 SGHAT, CDR2 FQNNGV. The CDR3 nucleotides read TGTGCCAGCAGCTTTTCCGATAATCGCCCGGATACGCAGTATTTT. Translated, it gives CASSFSDNRPDTQYF.

This rearrangement joins TRBV11-2 to TRBJ2-3; 12 positions agree with TRBD2. V shed 4 bases, J shed 5 bases, and the junction held 10 bases outside the gene matches. The CDR3 is 17 amino acids. Germline lookup yields CDR1 SGHAT and CDR2 FQNNGV. The DNA of the CDR3 is TGTGCCAGCAGCTCCTTAATGACTAGCGGGAGTTTAGATACGCAGTATTTT. Residues: CASSSLMTSGSLDTQYF.

This chain links TRBV6-1 with TRBJ1-2; D gene uncertain. CDR3 size: 14 residues. CDR1 and CDR2 (germline): MNHNS, SASEGT. V lost 1 base to trimming and J lost 3 bases, with 9 bases between them. CDR3 in amino acids: CASSEGPRDYGYTF. CDR3 sequence (DNA): TGTGCCAGCAGTGAAGGGCCCCGGGACTATGGCTACACCTTC.

The V call is TRBV7-2, the J call TRBJ2-7; D gene unclear. Germline CDR1 and CDR2: SGHTA and FQGNSA. Between the trimmed V and J ends, which lost 0 bases and 3 bases, there was a span of 9 bases. This CDR3 has 14 amino acids. CDR3 bases: TGTGCCAGCAGCTTAGCGGCGCGTATCTACGAGCAGTACTTC. Protein sequence: CASSLAARIYEQYF. Full variable domain (rest looked up from reference TRBV7-2 and TRBJ2-7): GAGVSQSPSNKVTEKGKDVELRCDPISGHTALYWYRQSLGQGLEFLIYFQGNSAPDKSGLPSDRFSAERTGGSVSTLTIQRTQQEDSAVYLCASSLAARIYEQYFGPGTRLTVT.

The chain combines TRBV7-6 with TRBJ2-5; 10 bases agree with TRBD1. With 5 bases clipped from V and 2 bases from J, the junction kept 8 bases outside the gene matches. The germline gives CDR1 SGHVS, CDR2 FNYEAQ. The CDR3 runs 16 residues. Written as DNA, the CDR3 is TGTGCCAGCAGCCTCGCCGGGACAGGGGCTCAAGAGACCCAGTACTTC. Its translation is CASSLAGTGAQETQYF.

This clone is a singleton in its sample. The chain combines TRBV15 with TRBJ2-7, with D unresolved. CDR3 size: 13 residues. Germline-derived CDR1 and CDR2 are LNHNV and YYDKDF (reference sequence). V lost 3 bases and J 6 bases, leaving 12 bases between the germline ends. The chain's CDR3 is CATSSGRFFEQYF. The CDR3 DNA reads TGTGCCACCAGCAGCGGAAGGTTTTTCGAGCAGTACTTC.

This chain connects TRBV18 to TRBJ1-5, with TRBD1 identical over 9 bases. Germline V lookup: CDR1 KGHSH, CDR2 LQKENI. This CDR3 is built from 16 residues. Trimming removed 4 bases from V and 4 bases from J; junction bases left unmatched: 8. CDR3 nucleotide sequence: TGTGCCAGCTCACGGGACAGGGCCCAAATGAATCAGCCCCAGCATTTT. Translating it yields CASSRDRAQMNQPQHF.

V usage is TRBV19 and J usage is TRBJ1-5; 8 nucleotides align to TRBD1. Germline CDR1 is LNHDA and CDR2 is SQIVND (reference sequence). The J segment lost 5 bases and the V segment lost 5 bases, leaving 8 bases of the junction unmatched. The CDR3 loop spans 15 amino acids. For the CDR3, the DNA is TGTGCCAGTAGTTCAGGGGGCGCGGGCGATCAGCCCCAGCATTTT. Its translation is CASSSGGAGDQPQHF.